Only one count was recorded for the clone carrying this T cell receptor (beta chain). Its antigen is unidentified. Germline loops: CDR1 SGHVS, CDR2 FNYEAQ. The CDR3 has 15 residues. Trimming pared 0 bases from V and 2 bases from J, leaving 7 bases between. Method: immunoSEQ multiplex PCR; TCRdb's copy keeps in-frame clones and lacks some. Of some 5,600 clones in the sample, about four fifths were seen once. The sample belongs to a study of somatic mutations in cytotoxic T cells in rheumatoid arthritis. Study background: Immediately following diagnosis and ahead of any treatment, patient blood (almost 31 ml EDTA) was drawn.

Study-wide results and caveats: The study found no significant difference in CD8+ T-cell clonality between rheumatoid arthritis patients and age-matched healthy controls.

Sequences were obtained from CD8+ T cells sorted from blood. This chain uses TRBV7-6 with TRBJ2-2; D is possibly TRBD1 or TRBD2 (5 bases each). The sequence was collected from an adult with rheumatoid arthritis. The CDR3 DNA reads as TGTGCCAGCAGCTTAGCGGGGGTAAACACCGGGGAGCTGTTTTTT. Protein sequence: CASSLAGVNTGELFF.